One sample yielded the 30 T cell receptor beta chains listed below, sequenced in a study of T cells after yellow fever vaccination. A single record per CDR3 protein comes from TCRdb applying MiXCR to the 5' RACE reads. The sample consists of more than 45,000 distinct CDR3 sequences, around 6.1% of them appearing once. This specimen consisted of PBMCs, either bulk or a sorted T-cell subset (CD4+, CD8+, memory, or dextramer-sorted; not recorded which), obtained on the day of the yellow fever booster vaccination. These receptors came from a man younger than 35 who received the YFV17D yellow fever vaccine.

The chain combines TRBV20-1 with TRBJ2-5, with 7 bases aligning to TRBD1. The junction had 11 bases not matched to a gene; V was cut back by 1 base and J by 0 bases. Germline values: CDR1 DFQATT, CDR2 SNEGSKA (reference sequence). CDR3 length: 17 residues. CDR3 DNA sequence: TGCAGTGCTAGAGTGATTCCGGGACAGCCGTACCAAGAGACCCAGTACTTC. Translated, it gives CSARVIPGQPYQETQYF.

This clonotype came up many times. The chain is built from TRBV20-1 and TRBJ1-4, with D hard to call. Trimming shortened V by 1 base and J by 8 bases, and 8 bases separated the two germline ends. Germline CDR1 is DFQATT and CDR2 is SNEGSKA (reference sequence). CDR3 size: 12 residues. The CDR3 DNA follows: TGCAGTGCTAGAGGACGCGGCGAAAAACTGTTTTTT. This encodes CSARGRGEKLFF.

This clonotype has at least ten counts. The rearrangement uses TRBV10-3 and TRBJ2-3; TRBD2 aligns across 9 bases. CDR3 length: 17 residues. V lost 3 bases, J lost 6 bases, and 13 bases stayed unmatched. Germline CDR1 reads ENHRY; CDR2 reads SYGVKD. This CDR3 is CAISELALAGLRDTQYF. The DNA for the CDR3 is TGTGCCATCAGTGAACTTGCTCTAGCGGGGCTCAGGGATACGCAGTATTTT.

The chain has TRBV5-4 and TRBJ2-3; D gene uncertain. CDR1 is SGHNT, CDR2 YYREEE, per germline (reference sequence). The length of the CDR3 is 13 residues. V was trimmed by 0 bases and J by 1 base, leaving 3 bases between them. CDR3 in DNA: TGTGCCAGCAGCTTGGCGGGCACAGATACGCAGTATTTT. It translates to CASSLAGTDTQYF.

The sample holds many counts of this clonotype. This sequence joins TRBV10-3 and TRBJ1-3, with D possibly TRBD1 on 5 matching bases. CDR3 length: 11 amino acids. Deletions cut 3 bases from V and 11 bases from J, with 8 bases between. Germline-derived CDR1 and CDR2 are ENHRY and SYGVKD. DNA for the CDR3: TGTGCCATCAGTGAACAAGGGGCCATATATTTT. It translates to CAISEQGAIYF.

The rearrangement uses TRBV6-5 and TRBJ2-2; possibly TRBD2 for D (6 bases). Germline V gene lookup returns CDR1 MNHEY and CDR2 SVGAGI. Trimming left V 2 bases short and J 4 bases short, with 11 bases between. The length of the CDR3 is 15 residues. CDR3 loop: CASSYVLGGTGELFF. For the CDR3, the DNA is TGTGCCAGCAGTTACGTTCTGGGGGGCACCGGGGAGCTGTTTTTT.

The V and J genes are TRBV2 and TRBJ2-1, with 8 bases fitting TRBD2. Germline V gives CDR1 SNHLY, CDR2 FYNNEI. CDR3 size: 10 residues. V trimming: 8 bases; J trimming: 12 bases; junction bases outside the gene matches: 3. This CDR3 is CASGAGGQFF. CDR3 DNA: TGTGCCAGCGGCGCGGGGGGGCAGTTCTTC.

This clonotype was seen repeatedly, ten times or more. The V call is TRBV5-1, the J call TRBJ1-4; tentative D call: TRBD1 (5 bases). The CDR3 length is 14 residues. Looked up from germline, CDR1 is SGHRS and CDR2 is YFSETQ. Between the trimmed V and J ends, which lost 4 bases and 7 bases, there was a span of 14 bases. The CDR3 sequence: CASSLGAGSEKLFF. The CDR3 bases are TGCGCCAGCAGCCTCGGGGCCGGGAGTGAAAAACTGTTTTTT.

This chain's CDR3 is CASSVSAGDPTDTQYF. The CDR3 nucleotides read TGTGCCAGCAGTGTATCGGCGGGGGATCCCACAGATACGCAGTATTTT. The rearrangement joins TRBV5-4 to TRBJ2-3; 7 bases align to TRBD2. Germline loops: CDR1 SGHNT, CDR2 YYREEE (reference sequence). V lost 5 bases and J lost 2; bases outside the gene matches: 11. The length of the CDR3 is 16 residues. The full variable domain, rest sourced from reference TRBV5-4 and TRBJ2-3, is ETGVTQSPTHLIKTRGQQVTLRCSSQSGHNTVSWYQQALGQGPQFIFQYYREEENGRGNFPPRFSGLQFPNYSSELNVNALELDDSALYLCASSVSAGDPTDTQYFGPGTRLTVL.

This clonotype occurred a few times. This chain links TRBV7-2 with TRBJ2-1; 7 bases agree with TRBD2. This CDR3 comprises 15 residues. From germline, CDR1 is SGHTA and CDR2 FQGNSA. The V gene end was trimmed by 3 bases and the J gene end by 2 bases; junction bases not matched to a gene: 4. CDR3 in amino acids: CASSFRGVPYNEQFF. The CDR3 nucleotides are TGTGCCAGCAGCTTCCGGGGGGTCCCCTACAATGAGCAGTTCTTC.

CDR3 protein: CASSLESVAETQYF. CDR3 nucleotides: TGTGCCAGCAGCTTGGAGTCTGTAGCAGAGACCCAGTACTTC. The V gene is TRBV5-4, the J gene TRBJ2-5; D is uncertain. CDR1 and CDR2 (germline): SGHNT, YYREEE (reference sequence). Trimming shortened V by 0 bases and J by 4 bases, and 10 bases separated the two germline ends. The CDR3 runs to 14 residues.

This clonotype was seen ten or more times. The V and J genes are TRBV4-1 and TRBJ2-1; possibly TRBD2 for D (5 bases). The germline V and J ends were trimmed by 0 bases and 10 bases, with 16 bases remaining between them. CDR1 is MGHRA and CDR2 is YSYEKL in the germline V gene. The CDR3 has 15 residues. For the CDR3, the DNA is TGCGCCAGCAGCCAAGATCTGGGAGCCCTGGCCGAGCAGTTCTTC. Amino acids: CASSQDLGALAEQFF.

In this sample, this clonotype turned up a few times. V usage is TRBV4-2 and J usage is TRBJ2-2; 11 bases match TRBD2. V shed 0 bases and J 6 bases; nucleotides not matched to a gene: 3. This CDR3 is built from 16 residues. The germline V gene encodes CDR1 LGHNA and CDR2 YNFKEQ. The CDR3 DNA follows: TGTGCCAGCAGCCAAGATCATAGCGGGGGGGCCGGGGAGCTGTTTTTT. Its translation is CASSQDHSGGAGELFF.

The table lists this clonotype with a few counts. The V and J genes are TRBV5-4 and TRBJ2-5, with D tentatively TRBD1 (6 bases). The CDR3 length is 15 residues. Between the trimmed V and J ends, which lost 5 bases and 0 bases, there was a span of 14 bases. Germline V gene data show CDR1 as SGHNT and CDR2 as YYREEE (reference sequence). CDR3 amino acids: CASSRRQAYQETQYF. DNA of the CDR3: TGTGCCAGCAGTCGAAGACAGGCTTACCAAGAGACCCAGTACTTC.

This CDR3 is CASSQAMADRNSPLHF. The DNA of the CDR3 is TGCGCCAGCAGCCAAGCTATGGCGGATAGAAATTCACCCCTCCACTTT. V usage is TRBV4-1 and J usage is TRBJ1-6; D unresolved. V lost 1 base to trimming and J lost 7 bases, with 14 bases between them. The CDR3 sequence is 16 residues long. Germline V CDR1 and CDR2: MGHRA, YSYEKL.

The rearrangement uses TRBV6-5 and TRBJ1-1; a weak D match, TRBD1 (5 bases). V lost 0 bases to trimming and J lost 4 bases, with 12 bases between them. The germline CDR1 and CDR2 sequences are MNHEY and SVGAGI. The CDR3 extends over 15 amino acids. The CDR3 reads CASSYSTARLTEAFF. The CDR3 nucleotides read TGTGCCAGCAGTTACTCGACAGCCAGACTCACTGAAGCTTTCTTT.

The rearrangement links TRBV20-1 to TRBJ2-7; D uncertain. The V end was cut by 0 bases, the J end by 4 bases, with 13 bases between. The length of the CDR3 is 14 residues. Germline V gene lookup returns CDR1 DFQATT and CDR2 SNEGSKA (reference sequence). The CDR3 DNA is TGCAGTGCTAGAGATTCCCTAGGATTATACGAGCAGTACGTC. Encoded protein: CSARDSLGLYEQYV.

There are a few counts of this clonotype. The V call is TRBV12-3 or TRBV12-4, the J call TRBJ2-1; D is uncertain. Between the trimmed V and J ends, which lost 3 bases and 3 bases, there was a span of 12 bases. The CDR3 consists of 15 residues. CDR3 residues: CASSLRQVVYNEQFF. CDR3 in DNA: TGTGCCAGCAGTTTGCGGCAGGTAGTCTACAATGAGCAGTTCTTC.

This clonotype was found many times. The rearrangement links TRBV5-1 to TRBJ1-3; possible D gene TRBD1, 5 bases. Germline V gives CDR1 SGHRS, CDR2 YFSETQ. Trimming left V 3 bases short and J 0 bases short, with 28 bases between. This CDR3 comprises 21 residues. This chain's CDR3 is CASSWGRVTENPKYSGNTIYF. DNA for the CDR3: TGCGCCAGCAGCTGGGGGAGAGTAACAGAAAATCCAAAATACTCTGGAAACACCATATATTTT.

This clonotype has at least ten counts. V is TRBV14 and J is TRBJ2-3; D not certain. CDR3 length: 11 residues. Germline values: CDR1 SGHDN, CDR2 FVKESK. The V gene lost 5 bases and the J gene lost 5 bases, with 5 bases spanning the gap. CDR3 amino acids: CASSVRDTQYF. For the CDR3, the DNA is TGTGCCAGCAGCGTGAGAGATACGCAGTATTTT.

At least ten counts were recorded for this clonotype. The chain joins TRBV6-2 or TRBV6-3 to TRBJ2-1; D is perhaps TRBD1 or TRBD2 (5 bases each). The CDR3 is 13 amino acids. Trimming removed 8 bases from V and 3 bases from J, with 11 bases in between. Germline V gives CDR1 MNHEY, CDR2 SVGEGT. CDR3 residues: CASRGDRYNEQFF. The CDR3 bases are TGTGCCAGCCGAGGGGATCGCTACAATGAGCAGTTCTTC.

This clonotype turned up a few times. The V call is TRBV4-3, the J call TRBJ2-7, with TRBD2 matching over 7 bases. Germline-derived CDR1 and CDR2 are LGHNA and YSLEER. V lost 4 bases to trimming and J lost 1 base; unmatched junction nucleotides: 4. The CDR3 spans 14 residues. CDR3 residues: CASSPGGRSYEQYF. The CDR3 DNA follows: TGCGCCAGCAGCCCCGGGGGGAGATCCTACGAGCAGTACTTC.

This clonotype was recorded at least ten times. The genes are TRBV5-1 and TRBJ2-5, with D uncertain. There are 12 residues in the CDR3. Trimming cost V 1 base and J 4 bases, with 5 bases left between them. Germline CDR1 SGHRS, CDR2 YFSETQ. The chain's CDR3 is CASSLYRETQYF. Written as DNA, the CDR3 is TGCGCCAGCAGCTTGTATAGAGAGACCCAGTACTTC.

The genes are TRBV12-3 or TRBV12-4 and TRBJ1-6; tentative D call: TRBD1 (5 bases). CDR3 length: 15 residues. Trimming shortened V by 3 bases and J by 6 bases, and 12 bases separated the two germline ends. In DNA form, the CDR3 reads TGTGCCAGCAGTTTGGGGCCCTGGGTTAATTCACCCCTCCACTTT. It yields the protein CASSLGPWVNSPLHF.

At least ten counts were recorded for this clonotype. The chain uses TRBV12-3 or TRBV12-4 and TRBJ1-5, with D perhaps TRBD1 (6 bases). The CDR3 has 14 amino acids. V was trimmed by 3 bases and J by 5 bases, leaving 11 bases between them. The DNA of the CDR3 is TGTGCCAGCAGTTTCGGGCAGGGGTATCAGCCCCAGCATTTT. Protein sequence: CASSFGQGYQPQHF.

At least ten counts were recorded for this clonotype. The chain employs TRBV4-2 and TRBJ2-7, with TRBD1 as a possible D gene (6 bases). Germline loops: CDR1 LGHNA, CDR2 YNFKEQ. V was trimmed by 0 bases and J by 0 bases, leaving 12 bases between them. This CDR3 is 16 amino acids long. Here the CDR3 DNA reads TGTGCCAGCAGCCAAGAAGGGGGAAGGAGCTCCTACGAGCAGTACTTC. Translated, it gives CASSQEGGRSSYEQYF.

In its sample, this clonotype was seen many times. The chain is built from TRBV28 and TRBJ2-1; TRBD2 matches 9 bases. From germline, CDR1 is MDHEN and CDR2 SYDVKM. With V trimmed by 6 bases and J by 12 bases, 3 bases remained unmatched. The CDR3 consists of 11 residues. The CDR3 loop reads CASSLLAGQFF. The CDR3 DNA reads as TGTGCCAGCAGCCTACTAGCGGGGCAGTTCTTC.

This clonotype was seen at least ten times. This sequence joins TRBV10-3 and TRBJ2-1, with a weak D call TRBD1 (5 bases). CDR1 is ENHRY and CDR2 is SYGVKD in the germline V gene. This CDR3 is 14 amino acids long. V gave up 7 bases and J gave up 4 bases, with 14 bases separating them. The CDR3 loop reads CAITDKSPYNEQFF. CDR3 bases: TGTGCCATCACGGACAAGAGCCCATACAATGAGCAGTTCTTC.

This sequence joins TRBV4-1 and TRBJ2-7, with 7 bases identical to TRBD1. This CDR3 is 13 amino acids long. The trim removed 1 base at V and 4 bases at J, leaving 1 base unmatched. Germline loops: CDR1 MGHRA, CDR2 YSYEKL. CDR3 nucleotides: TGCGCCAGCAGCCAAGTACAGGGGTACGAGCAGTACGTC. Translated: CASSQVQGYEQYV.

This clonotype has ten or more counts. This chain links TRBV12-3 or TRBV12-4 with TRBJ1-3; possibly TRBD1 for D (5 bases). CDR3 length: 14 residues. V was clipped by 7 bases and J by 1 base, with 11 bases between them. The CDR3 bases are TGTGCCAGCATCCTGGGGGTGTCTGGAAACACCATATATTTT. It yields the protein CASILGVSGNTIYF.